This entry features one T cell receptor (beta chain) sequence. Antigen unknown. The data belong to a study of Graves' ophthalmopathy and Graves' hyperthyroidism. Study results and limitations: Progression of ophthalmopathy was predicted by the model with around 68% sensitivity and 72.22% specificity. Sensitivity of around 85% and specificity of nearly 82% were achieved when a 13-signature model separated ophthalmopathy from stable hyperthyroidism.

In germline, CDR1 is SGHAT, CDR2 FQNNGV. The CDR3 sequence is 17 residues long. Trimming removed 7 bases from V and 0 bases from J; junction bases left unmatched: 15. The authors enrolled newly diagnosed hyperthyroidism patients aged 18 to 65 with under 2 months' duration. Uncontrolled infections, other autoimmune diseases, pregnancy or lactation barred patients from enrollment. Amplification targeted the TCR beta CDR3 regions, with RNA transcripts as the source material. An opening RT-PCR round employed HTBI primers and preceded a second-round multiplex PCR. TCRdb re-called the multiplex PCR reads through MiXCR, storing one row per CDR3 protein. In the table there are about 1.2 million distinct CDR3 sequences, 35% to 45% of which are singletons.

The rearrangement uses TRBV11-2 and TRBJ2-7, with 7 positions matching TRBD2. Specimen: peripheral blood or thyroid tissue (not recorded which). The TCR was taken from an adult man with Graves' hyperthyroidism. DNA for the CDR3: TGTGCCAGCACCAAAACGGGATCTAGCGGAAGCTCCTACGAGCAGTACTTC. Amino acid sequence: CASTKTGSSGSSYEQYF.